The 20 T cell receptor beta chains below come from one sample, sequenced in a study of long-term antiretroviral therapy in people with HIV. Sequencing relied on immunoSEQ assay v3.0, run at survey level. Clones were read by immunoSEQ multiplex PCR, and TCRdb kept only the in-frame ones, dropping some. The sample yields under 45,000 clones, less than 90% seen once. Sequencing was performed on unsorted PBMCs, taken 1 year after starting antiretroviral therapy. These receptors all stem from a man younger than 35 with HIV.

The gene calls are TRBV4-3 and TRBJ2-7, with a possible D match to TRBD1 (6 bases). V lost 5 bases and J 6 bases, leaving 11 bases between the germline ends. Germline V CDR1 and CDR2: LGHNA, YSLEER. The CDR3 consists of 12 residues. The CDR3 is CASSMGAREQYF. The CDR3 DNA reads as TGCGCCAGCAGCATGGGGGCCCGCGAGCAGTACTTC.

The chain is built from TRBV28 and TRBJ2-1; D unresolved. V lost 9 bases and J lost 0, with 18 bases in between. CDR1 is MDHEN and CDR2 is SYDVKM in the germline V gene. This CDR3 region has 16 residues. For the CDR3, the DNA is TGTGCCAGTTCCCCAATGGTGGGTAGCTCCTACAATGAGCAGTTCTTC. Protein: CASSPMVGSSYNEQFF.

This clone appeared once. This chain joins TRBV6-5 and TRBJ2-1; TRBD1 matches at 10 bases. The ends lost 6 bases at V and 10 bases at J; junction bases unmatched: 12. CDR1 and CDR2 (germline): MNHEY, SVGAGI. The CDR3 contains 15 residues. In DNA form, the CDR3 reads TGTGCCAGCAGCATGACAGGGGGCACCCAGGAGGAGCAGTTCTTC. Translated: CASSMTGGTQEEQFF.

V usage is TRBV7-6 and J usage is TRBJ1-5; D remains unclear. CDR1 and CDR2 from the germline V gene are SGHVS and FNYEAQ. V lost 0 bases and J 3 bases, leaving 3 bases between the germline ends. This CDR3 is 13 amino acids long. The CDR3 loop reads CASSLAANQPQHF. Here the CDR3 DNA reads TGTGCCAGCAGCTTAGCTGCCAATCAGCCCCAGCATTTT.

This clone was recorded only once. The J gene is TRBJ2-7, the V gene TRBV5-4; TRBD1 matches 9 bases. V gave up 3 bases and J gave up 0 bases; unmatched junction bases: 10. The CDR3 is 17 amino acids. Looked up from germline, CDR1 is SGHNT and CDR2 is YYREEE (reference sequence). The chain's CDR3 is CASSWVGGGQGSYEQYF. The DNA for the CDR3 is TGTGCCAGCAGCTGGGTGGGAGGGGGACAGGGCTCCTACGAGCAGTACTTC.

This chain links TRBV12-5 with TRBJ2-7; 7 bases fit TRBD1. Looked up from germline, CDR1 is LGHNT and CDR2 is FRNRAP. The CDR3 is 14 residues long. Trimming at V came to 8 bases and at J to 0 bases, leaving 7 bases not matched to a gene. The CDR3 DNA reads as TGTGCTAGTTCCAACCGGGACAGCTCCTACGAGCAGTACTTC. Protein product: CASSNRDSSYEQYF.

The chain combines TRBV19 with TRBJ2-7, with a weak D call TRBD2 (5 bases). This CDR3 spans 14 amino acids. V was cut by 5 bases and J by 0 bases, with 11 bases left in between. Germline V CDR1 and CDR2: LNHDA, SQIVND (reference sequence). The CDR3, as DNA: TGTGCCAGTAGTTCTACGGGGAGCTCCTACGAGCAGTACTTC. Its translation: CASSSTGSSYEQYF. Based on the CDR3 plus reference TRBV19 and TRBJ2-7, the full variable domain is DGGITQSPKYLFRKEGQNVTLSCEQNLNHDAMYWYRQDPGQGLRLIYYSQIVNDFQKGDIAEGYSVSREKKESFPLTVTSAQKNPTAFYLCASSSTGSSYEQYFGPGTRLTVT.

V and J are TRBV19 and TRBJ2-7; D unresolved. The CDR3 totals 14 residues. Trimming pared 5 bases from V and 2 bases from J, leaving 13 bases between. Germline lookup yields CDR1 LNHDA and CDR2 SQIVND (reference sequence). This chain's CDR3 is CASSPLLDAYEQYF. CDR3 nucleotide sequence: TGTGCCAGTAGTCCTCTATTGGATGCCTACGAGCAGTACTTC.

CDR3 in amino acids: CASSDRQFYEQYF. The CDR3, as DNA: TGTGCCAGCAGTGATAGGCAATTCTACGAGCAGTACTTC. V usage is TRBV2 and J usage is TRBJ2-7; D unresolved. The CDR3 runs 13 residues. The V end lost 3 bases, the J end lost 3 bases, and 9 bases lay between the germline ends. Germline-derived CDR1 and CDR2 are SNHLY and FYNNEI.

V gene TRBV5-4 combines with J gene TRBJ2-6, with a possible D match to TRBD2 (7 bases). Germline V gene data show CDR1 as SGHNT and CDR2 as YYREEE (reference sequence). The CDR3 runs 18 residues. V was trimmed by 4 bases and J by 1 base, leaving 18 bases between them. The CDR3 spells CASSQQGRGISGANVLTF. Written as DNA, the CDR3 is TGTGCCAGCAGCCAGCAGGGGAGGGGTATTTCTGGGGCCAACGTCCTGACTTTC. The complete variable domain, with remaining parts taken from reference TRBV5-4 and TRBJ2-6, reads ETGVTQSPTHLIKTRGQQVTLRCSSQSGHNTVSWYQQALGQGPQFIFQYYREEENGRGNFPPRFSGLQFPNYSSELNVNALELDDSALYLCASSQQGRGISGANVLTFGAGSRLTVL.

This clone came up once. V is TRBV6-6 and J is TRBJ1-1; tentative D call: TRBD1 (5 bases). Trimming shortened V by 7 bases and J by 4 bases, and 19 bases separated the two germline ends. The CDR3 sequence is 15 residues long. Germline-derived CDR1 and CDR2 are MNHNY and SVGAGI (reference sequence). The CDR3: CASTLSSGGGTEAFF. Here the CDR3 DNA reads TGTGCCAGCACATTATCTTCGGGGGGAGGCACTGAAGCTTTCTTT.

This rearrangement joins TRBV10-3 to TRBJ1-1; D not resolved. Trimming stripped 2 bases from V and 5 bases from J, with 6 bases between. Germline V gives CDR1 ENHRY, CDR2 SYGVKD. This CDR3 region has 12 residues. CDR3 protein: CAISERRTEAFF. In DNA form, the CDR3 reads TGTGCCATCAGTGAGAGACGGACTGAAGCTTTCTTT.

This sequence joins TRBV28 and TRBJ2-5; the match to TRBD1 covers 8 bases. CDR3 size: 13 residues. The junction had 1 base not matched to a gene; V was cut back by 4 bases and J by 3 bases. Germline CDR1 reads MDHEN; CDR2 reads SYDVKM. The CDR3 reads CASSSTGEETQYF. The CDR3, as DNA: TGTGCCAGCAGTTCGACAGGGGAAGAGACCCAGTACTTC.

This rearrangement joins TRBV11-2 to TRBJ1-1; D is possibly TRBD1 (5 bases). The V end lost 5 bases, the J end lost 6 bases, and 10 bases lay between the germline ends. CDR1 is SGHAT and CDR2 is FQNNGV in the germline V gene. CDR3 size: 12 residues. The CDR3 DNA is TGTGCCAGCAGCCAGGGCCAGCCTGAAGCTTTCTTT. Protein sequence: CASSQGQPEAFF.

The rearrangement links TRBV14 to TRBJ2-1; tentative D call: TRBD2 (5 bases). The germline V gene has CDR1 SGHDN and CDR2 FVKESK. Trimming removed 0 bases at V and 2 bases at J, with 14 bases between. The CDR3 is 17 amino acids. CDR3 coding DNA: TGTGCCAGCAGCCAAGACCTACTAGTAAGCCCCTACAATGAGCAGTTCTTC. Translated, it gives CASSQDLLVSPYNEQFF.

This clone appeared once. Here the CDR3 DNA reads TGTGCCAGTGTGAGCTCTGGGGCCAACGTCCTGACTTTC. Translating it yields CASVSSGANVLTF. This chain connects TRBV6-1 to TRBJ2-6; D remains unclear. The CDR3 consists of 13 residues. Germline-derived CDR1 and CDR2 are MNHNS and SASEGT. The ends were cut back, 9 bases at V and 0 bases at J, with 6 bases in the middle.

The V call is TRBV7-2, the J call TRBJ2-7, with D hard to call. Germline CDR1 SGHTA, CDR2 FQGNSA. V lost 5 bases, J lost 3 bases, and 17 bases lay in between. The CDR3 contains 15 residues. Here the CDR3 DNA reads TGTGCCAGCAGCCCCGCGGAAGGGTCTGGCTACGAGCAGTACTTC. Amino acid sequence: CASSPAEGSGYEQYF.

This clone occurred once. V and J are TRBV28 and TRBJ1-5, with D unresolved. V shed 5 bases and J shed 10 bases, with 18 bases lying between them. CDR3 size: 14 residues. CDR1 and CDR2 (germline): MDHEN, SYDVKM. CDR3 nucleotide sequence: TGTGCCAGCAGTCCACAAGGGTGGACGGGTCCCCAGCATTTT. This sequence encodes CASSPQGWTGPQHF.

The CDR3 nucleotides read TGTGCCAGAAGCTGCGGGAGTTCTAACTTTTGCGGGATCACAGATACGCAGTATTTT. Its protein is CARSCGSSNFCGITDTQYF. The chain recombines TRBV5-3 with TRBJ2-3; 7 nucleotides line up with TRBD2. TRBV5-3 is filed as an ORF, its function uncertain. This CDR3 comprises 19 residues. Trimming cost V 3 bases and J 2 bases; bases outside gene matches: 18.

For this clone: At one end, the junction sequence differs from germline, possibly due to a read error. This chain uses TRBV5-6 with TRBJ1-1, with 7 bases matching TRBD1. Germline loops: CDR1 SGHDT, CDR2 YYEEEE. The CDR3 length is 10 residues. The CDR3 region is CASSADRLVF. The CDR3 DNA reads as TGTGCCAGCAGCGCGGACAGGCTTGTCTTT.